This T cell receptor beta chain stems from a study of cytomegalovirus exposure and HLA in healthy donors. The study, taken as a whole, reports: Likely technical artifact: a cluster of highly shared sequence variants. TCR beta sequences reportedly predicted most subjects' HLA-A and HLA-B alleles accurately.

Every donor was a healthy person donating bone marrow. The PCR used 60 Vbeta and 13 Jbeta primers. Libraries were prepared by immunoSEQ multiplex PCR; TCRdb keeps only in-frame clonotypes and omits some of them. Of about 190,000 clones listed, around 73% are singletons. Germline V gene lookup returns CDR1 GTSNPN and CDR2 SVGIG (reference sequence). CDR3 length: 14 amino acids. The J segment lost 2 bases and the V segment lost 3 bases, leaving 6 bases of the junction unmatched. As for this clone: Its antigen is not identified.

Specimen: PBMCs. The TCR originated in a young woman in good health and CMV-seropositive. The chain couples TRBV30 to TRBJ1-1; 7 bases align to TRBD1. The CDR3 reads CAWSWGQPNTEAFF. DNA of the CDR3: TGTGCCTGGAGCTGGGGACAGCCCAACACTGAAGCTTTCTTT.